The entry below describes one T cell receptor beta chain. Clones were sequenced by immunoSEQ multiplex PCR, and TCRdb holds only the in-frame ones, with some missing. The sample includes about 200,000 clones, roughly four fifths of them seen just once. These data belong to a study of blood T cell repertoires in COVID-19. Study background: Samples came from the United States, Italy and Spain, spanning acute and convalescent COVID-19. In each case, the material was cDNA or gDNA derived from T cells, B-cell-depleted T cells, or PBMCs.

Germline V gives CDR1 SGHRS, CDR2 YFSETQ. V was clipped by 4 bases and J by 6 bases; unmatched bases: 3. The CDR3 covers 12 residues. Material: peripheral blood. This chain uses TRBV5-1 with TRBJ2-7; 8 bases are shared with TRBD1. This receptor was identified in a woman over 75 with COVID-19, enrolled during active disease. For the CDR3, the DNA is TGCGCCAGCAGCATACAGGGGGGCGAGCAGTACTTC. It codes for CASSIQGGEQYF.